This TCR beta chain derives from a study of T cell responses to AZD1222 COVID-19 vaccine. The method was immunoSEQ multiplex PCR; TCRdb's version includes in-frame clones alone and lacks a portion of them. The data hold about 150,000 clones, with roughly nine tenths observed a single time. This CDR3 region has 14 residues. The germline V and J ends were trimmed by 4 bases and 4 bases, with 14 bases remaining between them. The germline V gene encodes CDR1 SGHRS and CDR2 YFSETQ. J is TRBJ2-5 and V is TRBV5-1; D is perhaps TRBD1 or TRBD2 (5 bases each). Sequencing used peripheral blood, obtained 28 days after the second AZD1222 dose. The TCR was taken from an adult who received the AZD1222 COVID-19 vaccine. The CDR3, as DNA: TGCGCCAGCAGCCCCGGTGGGGGTACAGAGACCCAGTACTTC. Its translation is CASSPGGGTETQYF.